A single sample gave rise to the 24 T cell receptor beta chains below, sequenced in a study of blood T cell repertoires in COVID-19. Here immunoSEQ multiplex PCR was the method, and the copy in TCRdb shows in-frame clones only, minus some. The sample carries 65,000 to 100,000 clones, 80% to 90% recorded once. Sequences were obtained from peripheral blood. The receptors come from a woman older than 75 with acute or convalescent COVID-19.

V is TRBV9 and J is TRBJ2-3; unclear D gene. The length of the CDR3 is 13 residues. Trimming pared 2 bases from V and 6 bases from J, leaving 10 bases between. The V gene's germline CDR1 is SGDLS and CDR2 YYNGEE. In nucleotides, the CDR3 is TGTGCCAGCAGCGTCCTACCCCGGGATACGCAGTATTTT. This encodes CASSVLPRDTQYF.

This clone was counted once. This chain links TRBV5-1 with TRBJ2-2, with D uncertain. Germline CDR1 and CDR2: SGHRS and YFSETQ. Trimming shortened V by 0 bases and J by 0 bases, and 9 bases separated the two germline ends. The length of the CDR3 is 16 residues. CDR3 nucleotides: TGCGCCAGCAGCTTGGCAGGCAAAACGAACACCGGGGAGCTGTTTTTT. It translates to CASSLAGKTNTGELFF.

The chain joins TRBV19 to TRBJ2-3; 12 nucleotides line up with TRBD2. V gave up 4 bases and J gave up 0 bases; unmatched junction bases: 2. Germline V CDR1 and CDR2: LNHDA, SQIVND (reference sequence). CDR3 length: 16 amino acids. The CDR3 protein is CASSRLAGASTDTQYF. CDR3 nucleotide sequence: TGTGCCAGTAGTAGACTAGCGGGGGCCAGCACAGATACGCAGTATTTT. Combining the CDR3 with reference TRBV19 and TRBJ2-3 gives the whole variable domain DGGITQSPKYLFRKEGQNVTLSCEQNLNHDAMYWYRQDPGQGLRLIYYSQIVNDFQKGDIAEGYSVSREKKESFPLTVTSAQKNPTAFYLCASSRLAGASTDTQYFGPGTRLTVL.

The V gene is TRBV19, the J gene TRBJ2-1; 7 nucleotides match TRBD2. V gave up 5 bases and J gave up 3 bases; unmatched junction bases: 4. The germline V gene encodes CDR1 LNHDA and CDR2 SQIVND (reference sequence). The CDR3 consists of 14 residues. CDR3 region: CASSRGSLYNEQFF. The DNA for the CDR3 is TGTGCCAGTAGTCGCGGGAGTCTCTACAATGAGCAGTTCTTC.

The CDR3 DNA sequence: TGTGCCTGGAATTCACCGGGTGTGAACACTGAAGCTTTCTTT. This gives the protein CAWNSPGVNTEAFF. This sequence joins TRBV30 and TRBJ1-1; no reliable D call. This CDR3 has 14 amino acids. From germline, CDR1 is GTSNPN and CDR2 SVGIG (reference sequence). Trimming removed 4 bases from V and 0 bases from J, with 12 bases in between.

This clone has only one observation. The gene calls are TRBV5-6 and TRBJ2-2, with 13 bases fitting TRBD2. In germline, CDR1 is SGHDT, CDR2 YYEEEE. With 2 bases clipped from V and 4 bases from J, the junction kept 8 bases outside the gene matches. This CDR3 contains 18 residues. The CDR3 nucleotides read TGTGCCAGCAGCTTTCGACTAGCGGGGGGCCGGATCACCGGGGAGCTGTTTTTT. As protein: CASSFRLAGGRITGELFF.

The chain couples TRBV27 to TRBJ2-7; possibly TRBD2 for D (5 bases). Trimming stripped 2 bases from V and 3 bases from J, with 8 bases between. The length of the CDR3 is 13 residues. Germline V gene data show CDR1 as MNHEY and CDR2 as SMNVEV (reference sequence). CDR3 sequence: CASSLLAGYEQYF. In nucleotides, the CDR3 is TGTGCCAGCAGTTTACTGGCGGGCTACGAGCAGTACTTC.

The CDR3 is CASSNSGSRNEQFF. The CDR3 nucleotides are TGTGCCAGTTCCAATAGCGGGAGCAGAAATGAGCAGTTCTTC. The gene calls are TRBV19 and TRBJ2-1; TRBD2 matches 9 bases. Trimming cost V 8 bases and J 7 bases; bases outside gene matches: 9. CDR1 LNHDA and CDR2 SQIVND come from the germline V gene (reference sequence). This CDR3 is 14 amino acids long.

This clone has only a few counts. V and J are TRBV27 and TRBJ1-2; 11 nucleotides line up with TRBD1. The CDR3 is 15 residues long. Trimming took 1 base from V and 8 from J; bases not matched to a gene: 6. CDR1 MNHEY and CDR2 SMNVEV come from the germline V gene (reference sequence). The CDR3 DNA follows: TGTGCCAGCAGTTTATTAGGACAGGGGGCCGGGGGCTACACCTTC. Translating gives CASSLLGQGAGGYTF.

This clone showed up just once. The rearrangement joins TRBV5-1 to TRBJ1-3; 8 bases match TRBD1. Germline assignment: CDR1 SGHRS and CDR2 YFSETQ. The CDR3 is 15 amino acids. V shed 4 bases, J shed 0 bases, and the junction held 3 bases outside the gene matches. The CDR3 nucleotides read TGCGCCAGCAGCACGACAGGGGCCTCTGGAAACACCATATATTTT. This codes for CASSTTGASGNTIYF.

The CDR3, as DNA: TGTGCCAGCAGCCAAGCCTGGCAGTTGAACACTGAAGCTTTCTTT. It encodes CASSQAWQLNTEAFF. The chain combines TRBV3-1 (or the pseudogene TRBV3-2) with TRBJ1-1; D call uncertain. The CDR3 contains 15 residues. The V gene's germline CDR1 is LGHDT and CDR2 YNNKEL (reference sequence). Between the trimmed V and J ends, which lost 1 base and 0 bases, there was a span of 9 bases.

The rearrangement links TRBV4-1 to TRBJ1-2; possibly TRBD1 for D (5 bases). CDR1 and CDR2 (germline): MGHRA, YSYEKL. The ends were cut back, 4 bases at V and 3 bases at J, with 9 bases in the middle. This CDR3 spans 13 amino acids. The CDR3 protein is CASSPDNDYGYTF. The CDR3 DNA is TGCGCCAGCAGCCCGGACAACGACTATGGCTACACCTTC.

In this sample, this clone turned up once. The chain joins TRBV2 to TRBJ1-6; weak D call: TRBD1 (5 bases). The CDR3 covers 14 residues. Trimming cost V 4 bases and J 4 bases, with 8 bases left between them. CDR1 and CDR2 (germline): SNHLY, FYNNEI. The CDR3 DNA reads TGTGCCAGCAGTGGGCACAGGTATAATTCACCCCTCCACTTT. It translates to CASSGHRYNSPLHF.

The chain links TRBV2 to TRBJ2-3; perhaps TRBD1 as D (5 bases). CDR1 SNHLY and CDR2 FYNNEI come from the germline V gene. Trimming shortened V by 4 bases and J by 2 bases, and 13 bases separated the two germline ends. There are 15 residues in the CDR3. In DNA, the CDR3 is TGTGCCAGCAGTGTACTTAGAGGACACACAGATACGCAGTATTTT. Translating gives CASSVLRGHTDTQYF.

The genes are TRBV5-1 and TRBJ1-5; TRBD1 matches 8 bases. V dropped 4 bases and J dropped 8; count of bases not matched to a gene: 2. Germline V gives CDR1 SGHRS, CDR2 YFSETQ. This CDR3 spans 12 amino acids. DNA of the CDR3: TGCGCCAGCAGCCTGACAGGGGAGCCCCAGCATTTT. As protein: CASSLTGEPQHF.

This clone was detected only once. This chain uses TRBV19 with TRBJ1-2; maybe TRBD1 (5 bases). Germline assignment: CDR1 LNHDA and CDR2 SQIVND (reference sequence). CDR3 size: 18 residues. V gave up 1 base and J gave up 5 bases, with 23 bases separating them. CDR3 bases: TGTGCCAGTAGTATAGTCGCTCCTGGCAGGGCGCAAATTTATGGCTACACCTTC. Translating gives CASSIVAPGRAQIYGYTF. Complete variable domain (other parts from reference TRBV19 and TRBJ1-2): DGGITQSPKYLFRKEGQNVTLSCEQNLNHDAMYWYRQDPGQGLRLIYYSQIVNDFQKGDIAEGYSVSREKKESFPLTVTSAQKNPTAFYLCASSIVAPGRAQIYGYTFGSGTRLTVV.

This clone has only one observation. The CDR3 spells CASSPRDRGYEQYF. DNA for the CDR3: TGTGCCAGCTCACCCCGGGACAGGGGGTACGAGCAGTACTTC. The J gene is TRBJ2-7, the V gene TRBV18; 11 nucleotides align to TRBD1. There are 14 residues in the CDR3. J gave up 4 bases and V 3 bases, and 2 bases lay outside the gene matches. Looked up from germline, CDR1 is KGHSH and CDR2 is LQKENI. Variable domain in full (rest from reference TRBV18 and TRBJ2-7): NAGVMQNPRHLVRRRGQEARLRCSPMKGHSHVYWYRQLPEEGLKFMVYLQKENIIDESGMPKERFSAEFPKEGPSILRIQQVVRGDSAAYFCASSPRDRGYEQYFGPGTRLTVT.

In its sample, this clone was seen a few times. V usage is TRBV7-2 and J usage is TRBJ2-3, with 9 positions matching TRBD2. V was clipped by 5 bases and J by 4 bases; unmatched bases: 7. CDR3 size: 15 residues. CDR1 and CDR2 (germline): SGHTA, FQGNSA. CDR3 DNA sequence: TGTGCCAGCAGCCCCCAGAGCGGGGGGCCAGATACGCAGTATTTT. This sequence encodes CASSPQSGGPDTQYF.

This chain uses TRBV6-2 or TRBV6-3 with TRBJ2-1; TRBD2 agrees at 14 bases. The V gene's germline CDR1 is MNHEY and CDR2 SVGEGT. This CDR3 is built from 16 residues. With 5 bases clipped from V and 9 bases from J, the junction kept 9 bases outside the gene matches. This CDR3 reads CASSRTSGGPATEQFF. The CDR3 DNA follows: TGTGCCAGCAGTCGGACTAGCGGGGGGCCGGCCACTGAGCAGTTCTTC.

V usage is TRBV7-2 and J usage is TRBJ2-3; 7 nucleotides agree with TRBD2. With V trimmed by 1 base and J by 8 bases, 12 bases remained unmatched. Germline assignment: CDR1 SGHTA and CDR2 FQGNSA. The length of the CDR3 is 16 residues. CDR3 sequence (DNA): TGTGCCAGCAGCTTAGGGCCCGGCGGGAGCACCGGTACGCAGTATTTT. Amino acids: CASSLGPGGSTGTQYF.

The V call is TRBV5-5, the J call TRBJ1-5, with D hard to call. Germline V CDR1 and CDR2: SGHKS, YYEKEE (reference sequence). The CDR3 runs 19 residues. V was clipped by 2 bases and J by 1 base, with 22 bases between them. The CDR3 spells CASSFSRFLGQSSNQPQHF. The DNA of the CDR3 is TGTGCCAGCAGCTTTAGTAGGTTTCTAGGCCAGAGCAGCAATCAGCCCCAGCATTTT.

V gene TRBV11-3 combines with J gene TRBJ1-1; D is uncertain. V lost 3 bases and J lost 1, with 6 bases in between. Germline V gene data show CDR1 as SGHNT and CDR2 as YENEEA. The CDR3 runs 13 residues. Written as DNA, the CDR3 is TGTGCCAGCAGCTTCGGGTGGAACACTGAAGCTTTCTTT. Its translation: CASSFGWNTEAFF.

The rearrangement uses TRBV9 and TRBJ2-7; 7 bases align to TRBD1. In germline, CDR1 is SGDLS, CDR2 YYNGEE. The CDR3 consists of 13 residues. V lost 4 bases and J lost 7; bases outside the gene matches: 8. Here the CDR3 DNA reads TGTGCCAGCAGCACCGACAGGGTAGGGGAGCAGTACTTC. Translated: CASSTDRVGEQYF.

The rearrangement links TRBV6-6 to TRBJ2-7; TRBD1 aligns across 10 bases. This CDR3 spans 14 amino acids. Per the germline V gene, CDR1 is MNHNY and CDR2 is SVGAGI (reference sequence). V shed 6 bases, J shed 3 bases, and the junction held 5 bases outside the gene matches. The CDR3, as DNA: TGTGCCAGCAGAGTGGGGACAGGGGACTACGAGCAGTACTTC. This codes for CASRVGTGDYEQYF.